This entry lists 2 T cell receptor beta chains sequenced from one sample in a study of blood T cell repertoires in COVID-19. The method was immunoSEQ multiplex PCR; TCRdb's version includes in-frame clones alone and lacks a portion of them. The sample comprises 250,000 to 300,000 clones, around 90% of which are singletons, and roughly 2% rests with the top ten. Sequencing input: peripheral blood. These receptor sequences come from a woman aged 45 to 65 who had recovered from COVID-19.

This chain joins TRBV30 and TRBJ2-1; D uncertain. Trimming pared 2 bases from V and 5 bases from J, leaving 7 bases between. The CDR3 length is 12 residues. Per the germline V gene, CDR1 is GTSNPN and CDR2 is SVGIG (reference sequence). The CDR3 spells CAWSIVHNEQFF. DNA of the CDR3: TGTGCCTGGAGTATCGTTCACAATGAGCAGTTCTTC.

The sample holds one count of this clone. The chain combines TRBV27 with TRBJ2-4, with 11 bases identical to TRBD2. The V gene's germline CDR1 is MNHEY and CDR2 SMNVEV (reference sequence). The trim removed 6 bases at V and 0 bases at J, leaving 13 bases unmatched. The CDR3 length is 19 residues. CDR3 in DNA: TGTGCCAGCAGACAACTAGCGGGAGTGCCAGGGGAAGCCAAAAACATTCAGTACTTC. Protein sequence: CASRQLAGVPGEAKNIQYF.